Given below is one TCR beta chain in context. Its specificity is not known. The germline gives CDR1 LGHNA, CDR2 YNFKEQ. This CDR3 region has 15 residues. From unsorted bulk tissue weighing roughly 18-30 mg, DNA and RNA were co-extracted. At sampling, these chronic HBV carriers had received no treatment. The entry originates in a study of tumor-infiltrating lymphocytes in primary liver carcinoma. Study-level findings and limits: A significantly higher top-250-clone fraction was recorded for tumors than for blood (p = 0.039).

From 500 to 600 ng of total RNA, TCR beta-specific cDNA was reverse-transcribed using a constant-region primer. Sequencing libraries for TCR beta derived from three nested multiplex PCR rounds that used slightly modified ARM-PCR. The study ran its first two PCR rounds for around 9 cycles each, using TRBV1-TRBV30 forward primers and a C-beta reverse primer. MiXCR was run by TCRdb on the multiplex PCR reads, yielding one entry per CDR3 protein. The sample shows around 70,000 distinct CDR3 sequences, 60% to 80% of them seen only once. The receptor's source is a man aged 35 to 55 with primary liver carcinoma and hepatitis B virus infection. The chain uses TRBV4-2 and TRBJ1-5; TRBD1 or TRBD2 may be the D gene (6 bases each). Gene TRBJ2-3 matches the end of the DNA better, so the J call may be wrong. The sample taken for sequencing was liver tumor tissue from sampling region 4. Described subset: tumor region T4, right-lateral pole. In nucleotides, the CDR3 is TGTGCCAGCAACCCTGGAGGGGGTGACAATCAGCCCCAGTATTTT. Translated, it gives CASNPGGGDNQPQYF.